What follows is one TCR beta chain and its context. The specificity of this receptor is unknown. Base qualities are not provided; no much larger clone lies one nucleotide away. The data were obtained in a study of blood T cell repertoires in COVID-19 (TCRdb year 2020). Background for the entire study: The collaborator samples originated in the United States, Italy and Spain and spanned the acute and convalescent phases of COVID-19. The dataset comprised deeply sampled blood TCRbeta repertoires from subjects exposed to, actively infected with, or recovered from COVID-19. A freely available public database, intended as a resource for researchers studying the immune response to SARS-CoV-2, is where the repertoires were released. Nearly every sample came with metadata listing a de-identified subject ID, COVID-19 status, age in years and sex. Where HLA class I and class II types were available, the types were taken from metadata supplied by the sample provider, not from assay-based typing. The prospective study material was composed of cDNA or gDNA derived from T cells, B-cell-depleted T cells, or PBMCs. The samples were drawn from the first 160 participants of the ongoing ImmuneRACE study and from some 1,300 subjects provided by 6 global collaborators.

Counted from cysteine to phenylalanine, this CDR3 has 17 amino acids. The sequence is cut down to CDR3 DNA, 51 bases in frame from base 1. The germline V gene (reference sequence) yields SGHNT for CDR1 and YYREEE for CDR2. The junction shows trimming of 3 bases on V and 3 bases on J, plus 22 bases between the germline ends. The paper as a whole reports these results and caveats: The amount of clinical and demographic metadata varied by source and participant and was provided uncurated.

Participants in the prospective study were aged roughly 18 to 100 years, lived in some 24 United States geographic areas, and enrolled through a virtual design. In the prospective study, participants were assigned to cohorts based on the clinical history participants reported in a screening survey and a study questionnaire. In the prospective study, mobile phlebotomists collected whole blood, serum and a nasopharyngeal or oropharyngeal swab from each participant. Prospective study participants could optionally give additional blood draws and questionnaires over an approximately two-month period. Prospective study blood samples were shipped either frozen or at room temperature before DNA extraction. TCRbeta CDR3 regions were amplified from genomic DNA using the immunoSEQ Assay, a bias-controlled multiplex PCR. The original pipeline was this. The number of nucleated cells in each sample was estimated by amplification of reference gene primers within the assay. Sequence reads were collapsed and filtered to measure the absolute abundance of every unique TCRbeta CDR3 rearrangement. For each sample, productive Simpson clonality was calculated as the square root of Simpson's diversity index over productive rearrangements. TCRdb took over this immuneACCESS table, retaining in-frame rearrangements with V and J assigned. Such tables are incomplete; in checked studies, under half of the missing clones stem from an unresolved V gene, and the remainder is unexplained. The V and J calls and clone size were taken over from that table, and D and trimming were inferred from the DNA. The sample table holds 200,000 to 250,000 clones, of which approximately 86% were seen once. 3% to 4% of the sample lies in the top ten.

Source material: PBMCs or T cells enriched from blood (not recorded which). The TCR comes from a middle-aged woman with acute COVID-19. In this chain, TRBV5-4 is recombined with TRBJ2-7; tentative D gene TRBD1, with 6 bases matching. The CDR3 here reads CASSSPKGTKGDYEQYF. In nucleotide form, the sequence is TGTGCCAGCAGCTCACCTAAAGGGACAAAAGGGGACTACGAGCAGTACTTC.